The 9 T cell receptor beta chains below were found in one sample sequenced in a study of shared clonotypes between healthy human individuals. Clones were sequenced by immunoSEQ multiplex PCR, and TCRdb holds only the in-frame ones, with some missing. This sample carries under 750,000 clones, over 60% of them seen once, and the ten largest clones take 1.8%. The material sequenced was memory CD4+ T cells sorted from blood. Subset indicated: CD45RA-negative fraction. The receptors stem from a woman aged 25 to 45 in good health.

The CDR3 protein is CASSQVERASYEQYF. Here the CDR3 DNA reads TGTGCCAGCAGCCAAGTCGAAAGGGCCTCCTACGAGCAGTACTTC. The rearrangement uses TRBV14 and TRBJ2-7; no firm D call. Germline CDR1 and CDR2: SGHDN and FVKESK. The CDR3 spans 15 residues. The ends were cut back, 1 base at V and 0 bases at J, with 10 bases in the middle. Supplemented by reference TRBV14 and TRBJ2-7, the full variable domain reads EAGVTQFPSHSVIEKGQTVTLRCDPISGHDNLYWYRRVMGKEIKFLLHFVKESKQDESGMPNNRFLAERTGGTYSTLKVQPAELEDSGVYFCASSQVERASYEQYFGPGTRLTVT.

The chain joins TRBV5-1 to TRBJ2-4; D ambiguous. Trimming pared 0 bases from V and 2 bases from J, leaving 6 bases between. The CDR3 consists of 14 residues. Germline lookup yields CDR1 SGHRS and CDR2 YFSETQ. CDR3 coding DNA: TGCGCCAGCAGCTTGGGGGGAACCAAAAACATTCAGTACTTC. Translated: CASSLGGTKNIQYF. The full variable domain, in which reference TRBV5-1 and TRBJ2-4 provide the parts outside the CDR3, is KAGVTQTPRYLIKTRGQQVTLSCSPISGHRSVSWYQQTPGQGLQFLFEYFSETQRNKGNFPGRFSGRQFSNSRSEMNVSTLELGDSALYLCASSLGGTKNIQYFGAGTRLSVL.

The table lists this clone with many counts. The V gene is TRBV19, the J gene TRBJ2-7; 9 bases are a match to TRBD1. The CDR3 sequence is 14 residues long. V shed 5 bases and J 9 bases; nucleotides not matched to a gene: 11. Germline CDR1 LNHDA, CDR2 SQIVND (reference sequence). CDR3 DNA sequence: TGTGCCAGTAGTCCGACAGGGGGAGTTGGAGTGCAGTACTTC. Amino acid sequence: CASSPTGGVGVQYF. The complete variable domain, with remaining parts taken from reference TRBV19 and TRBJ2-7, reads DGGITQSPKYLFRKEGQNVTLSCEQNLNHDAMYWYRQDPGQGLRLIYYSQIVNDFQKGDIAEGYSVSREKKESFPLTVTSAQKNPTAFYLCASSPTGGVGVQYFGPGTRLTVT.

The CDR3 coding sequence is TGTGCCAGTAGTTGGGACAGGGAAGGCTCCGAGCAGTACTTC. Its translation is CASSWDREGSEQYF. V is TRBV19 and J is TRBJ2-5; 9 positions agree with TRBD1. TRBJ2-7 matches the DNA end more closely, so the J call is doubtful. The length of the CDR3 is 14 residues. Per germline, CDR1 LNHDA and CDR2 SQIVND (reference sequence).

This chain links TRBV7-9 with TRBJ2-7; 11 nucleotides agree with TRBD2. From germline, CDR1 is SEHNR and CDR2 FQNEAQ (reference sequence). This CDR3 comprises 17 residues. V shed 2 bases and J 7 bases; nucleotides not matched to a gene: 13. This CDR3 is CASSLLLAGVRPGEQYF. CDR3 DNA sequence: TGTGCCAGCAGCTTACTACTAGCGGGAGTAAGACCGGGAGAGCAGTACTTC.

This chain links TRBV7-6 with TRBJ1-1; D is undetermined. This CDR3 contains 16 residues. CDR1 SGHVS and CDR2 FNYEAQ come from the germline V gene. Trimming took off 4 bases at V and 4 bases at J, with 19 bases between the two ends. Here the CDR3 DNA reads TGTGCCAGCAGCTCTAGAGGGCTTGCAGGATTCACTGAAGCTTTCTTT. It translates to CASSSRGLAGFTEAFF.

The J gene is TRBJ2-7, the V gene TRBV5-4; D is uncertain. With 1 base removed from V and 1 base from J, the gap between germline ends came to 12 bases. Germline V lookup: CDR1 SGHNT, CDR2 YYREEE (reference sequence). CDR3 length: 15 amino acids. The CDR3 here is CASSLLGVESYEQYF. As DNA, the CDR3 is TGTGCCAGCAGCTTGTTGGGTGTGGAGTCCTACGAGCAGTACTTC.

In DNA form, the CDR3 reads TGTGCCAGCAGCTTAGGACTCTTCCCCAAGGAGCTGTTTTTT. Translation: CASSLGLFPKELFF. The V call is TRBV7-2, the J call TRBJ2-2; D is ambiguous. CDR1 is SGHTA, CDR2 FQGNSA, per germline. V lost 1 base to trimming and J lost 10 bases, with 13 bases between them. This CDR3 is 14 amino acids long.

V usage is TRBV10-3 and J usage is TRBJ1-5; D may be TRBD1 (5 bases). Germline assignment: CDR1 ENHRY and CDR2 SYGVKD. The CDR3 extends over 16 amino acids. Trimming removed 5 bases at V and 1 base at J, with 15 bases between. CDR3 sequence reads: CAISPTGPKSNQPQHF. The DNA of the CDR3 is TGTGCCATCAGTCCTACAGGACCCAAAAGCAATCAGCCCCAGCATTTT.